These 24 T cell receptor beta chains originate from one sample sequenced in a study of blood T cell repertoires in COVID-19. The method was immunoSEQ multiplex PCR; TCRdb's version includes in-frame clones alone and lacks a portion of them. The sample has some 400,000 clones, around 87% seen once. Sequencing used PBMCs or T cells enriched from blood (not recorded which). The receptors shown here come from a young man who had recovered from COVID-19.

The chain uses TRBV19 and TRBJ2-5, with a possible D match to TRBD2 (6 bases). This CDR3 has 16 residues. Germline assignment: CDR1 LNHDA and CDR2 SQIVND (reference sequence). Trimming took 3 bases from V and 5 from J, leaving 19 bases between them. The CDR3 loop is CASSIGISGDGETQYF. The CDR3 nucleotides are TGTGCCAGTAGTATCGGTATTTCGGGGGATGGGGAGACCCAGTACTTC.

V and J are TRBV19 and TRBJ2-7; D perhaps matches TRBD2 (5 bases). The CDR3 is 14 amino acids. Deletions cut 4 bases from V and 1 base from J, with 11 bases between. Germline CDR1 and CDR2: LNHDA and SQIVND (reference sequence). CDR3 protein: CASSNPSSSYEQYF. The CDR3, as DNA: TGTGCCAGTAGTAATCCTAGCTCGTCCTACGAGCAGTACTTC. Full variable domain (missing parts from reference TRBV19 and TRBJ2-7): DGGITQSPKYLFRKEGQNVTLSCEQNLNHDAMYWYRQDPGQGLRLIYYSQIVNDFQKGDIAEGYSVSREKKESFPLTVTSAQKNPTAFYLCASSNPSSSYEQYFGPGTRLTVT.

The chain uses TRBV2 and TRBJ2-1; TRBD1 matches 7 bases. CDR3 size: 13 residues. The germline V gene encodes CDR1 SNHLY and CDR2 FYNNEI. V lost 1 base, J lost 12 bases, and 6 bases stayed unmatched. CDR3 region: CASSEEGASPQFF. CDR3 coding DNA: TGTGCCAGCAGTGAAGAGGGGGCCTCGCCGCAGTTCTTC.

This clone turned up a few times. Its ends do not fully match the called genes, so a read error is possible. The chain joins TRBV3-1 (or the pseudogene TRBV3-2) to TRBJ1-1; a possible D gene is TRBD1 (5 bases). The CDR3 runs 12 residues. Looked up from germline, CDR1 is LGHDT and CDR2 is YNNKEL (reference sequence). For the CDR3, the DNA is TGTGCCAGCAGCCCGGACACCCGACCGTTGATCTTT. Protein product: CASSPDTRPLIF.

The CDR3, as DNA: TGTGCCAGTACTTCCGACAGGGTTGGTGGCTACACCTTC. Protein product: CASTSDRVGGYTF. The chain combines TRBV19 with TRBJ1-2; TRBD1 agrees at 7 bases. CDR3 length equals 13 residues. Per germline, CDR1 LNHDA and CDR2 SQIVND (reference sequence). V gave up 7 bases and J gave up 7 bases; unmatched junction bases: 9.

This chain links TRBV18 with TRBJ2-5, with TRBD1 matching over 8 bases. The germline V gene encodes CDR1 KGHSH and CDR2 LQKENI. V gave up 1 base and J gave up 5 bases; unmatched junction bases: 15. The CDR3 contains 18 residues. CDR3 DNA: TGTGCCAGCTCACCACTTCTTATGGACAGGGCCTATATCGAGACCCAGTACTTC. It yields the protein CASSPLLMDRAYIETQYF.

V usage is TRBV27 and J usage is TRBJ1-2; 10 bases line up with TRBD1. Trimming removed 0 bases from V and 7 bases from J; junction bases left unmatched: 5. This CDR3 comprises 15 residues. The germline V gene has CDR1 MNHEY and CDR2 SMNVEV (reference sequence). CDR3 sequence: CASSLSKTGGGGYTF. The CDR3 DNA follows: TGTGCCAGCAGTTTATCCAAGACAGGGGGCGGTGGCTACACCTTC.

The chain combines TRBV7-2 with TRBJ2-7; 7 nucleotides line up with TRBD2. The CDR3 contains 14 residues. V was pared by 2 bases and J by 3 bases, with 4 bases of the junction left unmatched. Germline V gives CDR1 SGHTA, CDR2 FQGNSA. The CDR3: CASSLMASGYEQYF. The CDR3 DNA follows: TGTGCCAGCAGCTTAATGGCTAGCGGCTACGAGCAGTACTTC. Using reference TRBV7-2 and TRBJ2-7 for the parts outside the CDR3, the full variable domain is GAGVSQSPSNKVTEKGKDVELRCDPISGHTALYWYRQSLGQGLEFLIYFQGNSAPDKSGLPSDRFSAERTGGSVSTLTIQRTQQEDSAVYLCASSLMASGYEQYFGPGTRLTVT.

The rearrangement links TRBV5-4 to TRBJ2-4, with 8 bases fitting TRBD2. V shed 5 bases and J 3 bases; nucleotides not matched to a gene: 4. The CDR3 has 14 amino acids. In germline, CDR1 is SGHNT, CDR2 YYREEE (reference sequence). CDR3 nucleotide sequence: TGTGCCAGCAGTTCAAGCGGGAGCAAAAACATTCAGTACTTC. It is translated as CASSSSGSKNIQYF.

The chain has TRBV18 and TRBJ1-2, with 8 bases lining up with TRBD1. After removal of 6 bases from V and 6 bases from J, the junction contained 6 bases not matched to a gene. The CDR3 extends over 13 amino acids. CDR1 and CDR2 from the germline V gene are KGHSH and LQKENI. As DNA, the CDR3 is TGTGCCAGCTCGCGTACAGGGGGGGATGGCTACACCTTC. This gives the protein CASSRTGGDGYTF.

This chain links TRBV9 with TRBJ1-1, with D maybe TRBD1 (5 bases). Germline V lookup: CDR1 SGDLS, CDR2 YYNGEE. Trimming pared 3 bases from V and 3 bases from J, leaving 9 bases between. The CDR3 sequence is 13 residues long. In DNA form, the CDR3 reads TGTGCCAGCAGCGCCTGGGGGGACACTGAAGCTTTCTTT. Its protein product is CASSAWGDTEAFF.

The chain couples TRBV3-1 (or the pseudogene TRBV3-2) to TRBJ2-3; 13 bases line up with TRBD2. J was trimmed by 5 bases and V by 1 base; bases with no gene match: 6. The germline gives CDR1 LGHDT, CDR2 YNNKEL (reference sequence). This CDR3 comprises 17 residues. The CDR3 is CASSQGGLAGVGDTQYF. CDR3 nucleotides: TGTGCCAGCAGCCAAGGAGGACTAGCGGGAGTTGGAGATACGCAGTATTTT.

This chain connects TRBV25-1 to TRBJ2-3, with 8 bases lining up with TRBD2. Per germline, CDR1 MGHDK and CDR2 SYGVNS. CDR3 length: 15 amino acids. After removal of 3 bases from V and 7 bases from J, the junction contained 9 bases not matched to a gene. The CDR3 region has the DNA TGTGCCAGCAGTGATTTCGGGGGGGGTCTATATACGCAGTATTTT. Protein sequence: CASSDFGGGLYTQYF. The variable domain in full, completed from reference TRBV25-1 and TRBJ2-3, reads EADIYQTPRYLVIGTGKKITLECSQTMGHDKMYWYQQDPGMELHLIHYSYGVNSTEKGDLSSESTVSRIRTEHFPLTLESARPSHTSQYLCASSDFGGGLYTQYFGPGTRLTVL.

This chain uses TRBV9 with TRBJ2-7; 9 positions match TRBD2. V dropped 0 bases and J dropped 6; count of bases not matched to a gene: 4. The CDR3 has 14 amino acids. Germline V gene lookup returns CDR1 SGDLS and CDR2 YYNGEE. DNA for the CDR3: TGTGCCAGCAGCGTAGGCCCTAGCGGGACCGAGCAGTACTTC. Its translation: CASSVGPSGTEQYF.

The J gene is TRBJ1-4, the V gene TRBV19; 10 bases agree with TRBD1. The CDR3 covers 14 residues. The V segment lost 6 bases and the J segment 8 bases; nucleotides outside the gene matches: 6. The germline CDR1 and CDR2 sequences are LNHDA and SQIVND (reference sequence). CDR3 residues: CASRKTGGQEKLFF. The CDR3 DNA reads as TGTGCCAGTAGGAAGACAGGGGGCCAGGAAAAACTGTTTTTT.

CDR3 DNA sequence: TGTGCCAGTAGTCCTCCGACACAACCGAACACTGAAGCTTTCTTT. This sequence encodes CASSPPTQPNTEAFF. This chain uses TRBV19 with TRBJ1-1, with D unclear. The CDR3 length is 15 residues. CDR1 LNHDA and CDR2 SQIVND come from the germline V gene (reference sequence). Trimming stripped 5 bases from V and 1 base from J, with 14 bases between.

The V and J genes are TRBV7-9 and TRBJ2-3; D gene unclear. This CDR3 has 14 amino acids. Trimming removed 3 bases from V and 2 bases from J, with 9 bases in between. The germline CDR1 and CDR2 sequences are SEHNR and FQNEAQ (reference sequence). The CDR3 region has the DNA TGTGCCAGCAGCTTTGGCCAGGCCACAGATACGCAGTATTTT. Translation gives CASSFGQATDTQYF.

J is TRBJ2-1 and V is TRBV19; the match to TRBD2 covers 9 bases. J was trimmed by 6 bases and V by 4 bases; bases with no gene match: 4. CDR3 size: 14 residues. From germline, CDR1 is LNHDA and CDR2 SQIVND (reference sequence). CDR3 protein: CASSRWTSANEQFF. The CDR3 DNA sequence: TGTGCCAGTAGTAGATGGACTAGCGCCAATGAGCAGTTCTTC.

CDR3 sequence (DNA): TGTGCCAGCAGCTTAGGGGCCGACAACACTGAAGCTTTCTTT. Protein: CASSLGADNTEAFF. The chain couples TRBV7-9 to TRBJ1-1; D is unclear. The CDR3 consists of 14 residues. V was pared by 1 base and J by 2 bases, with 8 bases between. CDR1 is SEHNR and CDR2 is FQNEAQ in the germline V gene (reference sequence).

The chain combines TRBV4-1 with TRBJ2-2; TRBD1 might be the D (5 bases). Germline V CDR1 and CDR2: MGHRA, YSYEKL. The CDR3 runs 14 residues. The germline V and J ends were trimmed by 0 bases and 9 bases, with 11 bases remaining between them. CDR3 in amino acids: CASSQEDSLRELFF. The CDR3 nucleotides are TGCGCCAGCAGCCAAGAAGACAGCCTCCGGGAGCTGTTTTTT.

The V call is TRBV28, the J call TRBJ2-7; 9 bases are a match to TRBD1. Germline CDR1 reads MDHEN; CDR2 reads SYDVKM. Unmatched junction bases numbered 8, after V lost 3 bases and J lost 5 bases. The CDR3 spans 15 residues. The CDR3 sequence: CASSLPGQGYNEQYF. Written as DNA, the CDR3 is TGTGCCAGCAGTTTGCCGGGACAGGGTTATAACGAGCAGTACTTC.

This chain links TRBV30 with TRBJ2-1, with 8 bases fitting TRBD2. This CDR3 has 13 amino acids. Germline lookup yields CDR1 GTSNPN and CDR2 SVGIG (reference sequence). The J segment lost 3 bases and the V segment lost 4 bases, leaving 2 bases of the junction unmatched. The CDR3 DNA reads TGTGCCTGGATCGGGGGGGACTACAATGAGCAGTTCTTC. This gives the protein CAWIGGDYNEQFF.

The CDR3 region has the DNA TGTGCCAGTAGACGGGACAACTCCGTCCTGACTTTC. Residues: CASRRDNSVLTF. This chain links TRBV19 with TRBJ2-6, with TRBD1 as a possible D gene (6 bases). V shed 6 bases and J shed 12 bases, with 12 bases lying between them. Germline CDR1 LNHDA, CDR2 SQIVND (reference sequence). This CDR3 has 12 amino acids.

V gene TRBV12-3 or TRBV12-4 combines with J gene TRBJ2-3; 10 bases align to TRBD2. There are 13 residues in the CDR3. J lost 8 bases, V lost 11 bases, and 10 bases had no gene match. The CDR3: CASTGLAGVTQYF. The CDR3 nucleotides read TGTGCCTCCACGGGGCTAGCGGGAGTTACGCAGTATTTT.